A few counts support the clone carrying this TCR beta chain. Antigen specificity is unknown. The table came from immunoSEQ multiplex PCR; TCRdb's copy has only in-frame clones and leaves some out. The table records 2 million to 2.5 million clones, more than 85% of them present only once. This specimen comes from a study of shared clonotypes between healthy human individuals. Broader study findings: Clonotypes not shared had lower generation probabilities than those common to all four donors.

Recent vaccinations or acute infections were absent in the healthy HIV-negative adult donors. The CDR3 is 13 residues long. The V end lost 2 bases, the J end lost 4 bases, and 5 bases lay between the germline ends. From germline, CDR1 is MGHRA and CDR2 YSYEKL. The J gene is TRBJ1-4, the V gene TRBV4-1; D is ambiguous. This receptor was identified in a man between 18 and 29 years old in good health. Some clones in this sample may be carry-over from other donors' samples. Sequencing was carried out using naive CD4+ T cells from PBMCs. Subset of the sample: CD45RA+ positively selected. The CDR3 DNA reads TGCGCCAGCAGCCAATTGCTTAATGAAAAACTGTTTTTT. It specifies CASSQLLNEKLFF.